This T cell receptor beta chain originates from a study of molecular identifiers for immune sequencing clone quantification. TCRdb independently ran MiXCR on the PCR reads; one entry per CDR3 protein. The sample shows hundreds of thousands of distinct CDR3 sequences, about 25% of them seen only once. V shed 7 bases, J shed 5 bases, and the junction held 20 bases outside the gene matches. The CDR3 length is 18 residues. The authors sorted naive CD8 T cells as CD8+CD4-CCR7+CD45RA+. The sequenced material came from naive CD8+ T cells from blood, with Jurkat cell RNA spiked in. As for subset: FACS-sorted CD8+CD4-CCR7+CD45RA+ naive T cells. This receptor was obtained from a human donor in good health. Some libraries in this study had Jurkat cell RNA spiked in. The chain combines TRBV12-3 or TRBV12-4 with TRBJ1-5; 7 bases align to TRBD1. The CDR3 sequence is CASTSRDSTVTQDQPQHF. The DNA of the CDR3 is TGTGCCAGCACCTCCCGGGACAGCACAGTGACCCAGGATCAGCCCCAGCATTTT.